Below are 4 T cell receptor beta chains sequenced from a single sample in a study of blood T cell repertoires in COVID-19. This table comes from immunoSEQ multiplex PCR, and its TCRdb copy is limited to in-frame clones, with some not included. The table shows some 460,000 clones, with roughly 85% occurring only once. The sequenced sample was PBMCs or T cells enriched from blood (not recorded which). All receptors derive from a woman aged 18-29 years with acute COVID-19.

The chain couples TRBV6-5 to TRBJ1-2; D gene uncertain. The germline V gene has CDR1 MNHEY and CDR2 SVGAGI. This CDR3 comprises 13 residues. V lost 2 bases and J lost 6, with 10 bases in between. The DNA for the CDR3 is TGTGCCAGCAGTTACGATCCGAGAGATGGCTACACCTTC. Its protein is CASSYDPRDGYTF.

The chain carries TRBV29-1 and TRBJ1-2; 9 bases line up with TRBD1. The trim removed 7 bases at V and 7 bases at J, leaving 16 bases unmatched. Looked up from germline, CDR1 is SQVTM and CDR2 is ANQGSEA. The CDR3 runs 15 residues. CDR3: CSGDTIDRGLFGYTF. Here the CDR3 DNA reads TGCAGCGGAGACACGATCGACAGGGGGTTATTTGGCTACACCTTC.

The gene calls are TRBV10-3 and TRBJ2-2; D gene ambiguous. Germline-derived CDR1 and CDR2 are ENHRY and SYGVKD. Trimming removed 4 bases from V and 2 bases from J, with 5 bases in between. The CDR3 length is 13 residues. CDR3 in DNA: TGTGCCATCAGTGGCGGAAACACCGGGGAGCTGTTTTTT. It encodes CAISGGNTGELFF.

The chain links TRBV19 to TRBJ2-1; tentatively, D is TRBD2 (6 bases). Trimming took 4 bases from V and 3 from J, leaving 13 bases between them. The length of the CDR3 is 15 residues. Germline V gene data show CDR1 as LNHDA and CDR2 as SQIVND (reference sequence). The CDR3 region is CASSRGLSFYNEQFF. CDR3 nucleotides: TGTGCCAGTAGTAGGGGACTCTCGTTCTACAATGAGCAGTTCTTC.